A selection of T cell receptor beta chains follows, all from one sample in a study of blood T cells in healthy people across ages. TCRdb fed the 5' RACE reads into MiXCR, producing one record per CDR3 protein. The repertoire holds some 890,000 distinct CDR3 sequences, roughly 29% seen once, with roughly a tenth in the top ten. These data were also filed under a second study, of T cells of mothers and their children.

The sequencing input was blood. The receptors derive from a middle-aged woman in good health. Each CDR3 is given with its conserved first and last residue. Each record gives: V gene, J gene, clone size, D gene, CDR3 DNA, CDR3 protein. The D gene is left open where the match is weak. A row's size may be missing; if present it is once, few, many or a size class.

>TRBV7-3|TRBJ2-5|NA|NA
TGTGCCAGCAGCTTTAAACTAGACGGTGAGCAGTACTTC
CASSFKLDGEQYF
>TRBV11-1|TRBJ2-5|many|NA
TGTGCCAGCAGCTTACCACGGAAGCAAGAGACCCAGTACTTC
CASSLPRKQETQYF
>TRBV5-6|TRBJ2-5|few|NA
TGTGCCAGCAGCTTCCGGGGGAGGCCCTCCAAAGAGACCCAGTACTTC
CASSFRGRPSKETQYF
>TRBV7-2|TRBJ1-5|NA|NA
TGTGCCAGCAGCTTAGATGGGGGGGGAAGCAATCAGCCCCAGCATTTT
CASSLDGGGSNQPQHF
>TRBV29-1|TRBJ1-4|NA|TRBD1
TGCAGCGTCAGACAGGGCTATAATGAAAAACGGTTTTTT
CSVRQGYNEKRFF
>TRBV27|TRBJ2-7|many|NA
TGTGCCAGCAGTTTCGCCGCCCCTTACGAGCAGTACTTC
CASSFAAPYEQYF
>TRBV6-2/TRBV6-3|TRBJ1-5|many|TRBD1
TGTGCCAGCAGTTATCAGGGGGCAGGACAGCCCCAGCATTTT
CASSYQGAGQPQHF
>TRBV20-1|TRBJ1-2|many|TRBD1
TGCAGTGCTAGAGATAACAGGGGGCCAGCCTATGGCTACACCTTC
CSARDNRGPAYGYTF
>TRBV5-1|TRBJ1-2|once|TRBD1
TGCGCCAGCAGCTTTGAACAGGGGGCTCACTATGGCTACACCTTC
CASSFEQGAHYGYTF
>TRBV7-9|TRBJ1-2|NA|NA
TGTGCCAGCAGCTTTAGCCCCTCGGGGGCTAATGGCTACACCTTC
CASSFSPSGANGYTF
>TRBV7-9|TRBJ2-2|NA|TRBD2
TGTGCCCGATCCCGACTAGCTAACACCGGGGAGCTGTTTTTT
CARSRLANTGELFF
>TRBV4-3|TRBJ2-1|NA|TRBD2
TGCGCCAGCAGCTCTCGACTAGCGGGGGAACTCAGCTCCTACAATGAGCAGTTCTTC
CASSSRLAGELSSYNEQFF
>TRBV15|TRBJ2-3|NA|TRBD2
TGTGCCACCACTACTAGCGGGGACACAGATACGCAGTATTTT
CATTTSGDTDTQYF
>TRBV28|TRBJ2-5|NA|NA
TGTGCCAGCAGTTCATTGACAGAAAGACAAGAGACCCAGTACTTC
CASSSLTERQETQYF
>TRBV19|TRBJ2-5|few|NA
TGTGCCAGTAGTATCGTAACAGGGCCTTACAATGAGCAGTACTTC
CASSIVTGPYNEQYF
>TRBV5-6|TRBJ2-3|many|TRBD2
TGTGCCAGCAGCTCGCCTAGCGGGGGTGGGGATACGCAGTATTTT
CASSSPSGGGDTQYF
>TRBV7-8|TRBJ1-2|NA|NA
TGTGCCAGCAGCTTAGGAAACAGGCACTATGGCTACACCTTC
CASSLGNRHYGYTF
>TRBV27|TRBJ1-2|NA|TRBD1
TGTGCCAGCAGTTTATCTGGACAGGGGGTTGGCTACACCTTC
CASSLSGQGVGYTF
>TRBV27|TRBJ1-5|few|NA
TGTGCCAGCAGTTTTGGTGGGGGTGTGGGGTCCCAGCATTTT
CASSFGGGVGSQHF
>TRBV11-1|TRBJ1-6|NA|NA
TGTGCCAGCAACCAAGACTCAAATTCACCCCTCCACTTT
CASNQDSNSPLHF
>TRBV20-1|TRBJ2-6|many|TRBD2
TGCAGTGCTAGCGGGGGGGAAGGGTCTGGGGCCAACGTCCTGACTTTC
CSASGGEGSGANVLTF